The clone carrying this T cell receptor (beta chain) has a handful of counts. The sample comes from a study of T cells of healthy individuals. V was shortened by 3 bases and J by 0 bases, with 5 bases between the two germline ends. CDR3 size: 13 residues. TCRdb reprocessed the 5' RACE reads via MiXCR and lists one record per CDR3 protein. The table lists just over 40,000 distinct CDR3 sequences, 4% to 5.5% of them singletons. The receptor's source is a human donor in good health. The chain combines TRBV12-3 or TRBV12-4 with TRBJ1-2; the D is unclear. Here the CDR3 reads CASSLVANYGYTF. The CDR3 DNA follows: TGTGCCAGCAGTTTGGTGGCTAACTATGGCTACACCTTC.